This section outlines one T cell receptor beta chain sequence together with its context. These data come from a study of blood T cell repertoires in COVID-19. Authors' data handling: Reference gene primer amplification in the assay estimated nucleated cell counts. Data came from immunoSEQ multiplex PCR; TCRdb stores just in-frame clones and leaves some out. From that table come the V and J calls and clone size; the DNA was used to work out D and trimming. The profile shows some 120,000 clones, approximately 82% of them singletons. V was cut by 4 bases and J by 4 bases, with 22 bases left in between. Germline-derived CDR1 and CDR2 are SQVTM and ANQGSEA. This CDR3 spans 16 amino acids.

The sequence derives from a woman in her 50s with acute or convalescent COVID-19. This rearrangement joins TRBV29-1 to TRBJ1-2; perhaps TRBD1 as D (6 bases). The sample comprised peripheral blood. The CDR3 reads CSVASLGGGTSYGYTF. CDR3 nucleotides: TGCAGCGTTGCAAGCCTGGGAGGGGGTACGAGCTATGGCTACACCTTC.